This TCR beta chain appears in the sequencing data of a study of vaccination effects on CD4 cells after COVID-19 (dated by TCRdb to between 2021 and 2023). The study in broad terms: Each participant received two doses of an mRNA SARS-CoV-2 vaccine, either BNT162b2 or mRNA-1273. SARS-CoV-2 spike-specific CD4+ TCR repertoires from before and after mRNA vaccination were compared in COVID-19 convalescent patients and in infection-naive vaccine recipients. A total of 10 COVID-19 convalescent patients and a handful of SARS-CoV-2-naive healthy vaccine recipients were included in the full study. The Oncomine TCR Beta short-read assay on an Illumina iSeq 100 was used to sequence cultures from other donors in the study.

In regard to this clone: The target of this receptor is not known. Per-nucleotide qualities are absent, and no much larger clonotype sits a single base away.

Including the terminal cysteine and phenylalanine, the CDR3 comprises 17 residues. The DNA shown is the 51-base CDR3, in frame from base 1. Looking up the germline V gene yields CDR1 SGDLS and CDR2 YYNGEE. V is pruned by 3 bases and J by 5 bases, leaving 9 bases of the junction without a gene match. What the research found in general, with its limitations: Clones induced by infection and clones induced by vaccination both contracted markedly at late timepoints after vaccination, which fits with T cell responses waning over time. In healthy vaccine recipients, vaccine-induced clones were almost all SARS-CoV-2 mono-reactive, with only 1 of 255 cross-reactive with common cold coronaviruses. Only a small number of convalescent patients were included, and no early post-infection timepoints were available, which limited the study.

In the ViraFEST assay, PBMC were stimulated with viral peptide pools, and antigen-specific CD4+ T cell clonotypes were then identified by expansion using TCR sequencing. After less than 13 days of culture, CD4+ T cells were isolated with the EasySep CD4+ T cell isolation kit. Healthy vaccine recipients had no prior SARS-CoV-2 infection, confirmed by negative nucleocapsid antibodies before and after vaccination. Two million PBMC per well were cultured in IMDM with roughly 5% human AB serum, 10 IU/ml IL-2 and gentamicin, plus 10 ug/ml peptides. On days 3 and 7, half of the culture medium was replaced with fresh IL-2-containing medium. Each peptide stimulation condition was cultured in triplicate wells unless otherwise noted. Using Ficoll-Paque Plus gradient centrifugation, PBMC were separated from whole blood and then either used fresh or cryopreserved at -140C. The spike proteins of SARS-CoV-2 and of the common cold coronaviruses HCoV-NL63, HCoV-OC43 and HCoV-229E were spanned by overlapping peptide pools. Genomic DNA was extracted from cultured CD4+ T cells with the QIAamp micro DNA kit.

Library preparation used the immunoSEQ multiplex PCR assay. TCR beta CDR3 sequencing was performed on DNA from the cultured, isolated CD4+ T cells. Processing in the source paper ran as follows. Non-productive TCR sequences were removed and reads were trimmed to the CDR3 region, keeping CDR3s of at least 7 amino acids. Antigen-specific clonotypes were identified with the MANAFEST web app by comparing expansion in peptide wells against reference cultures. To be called positive, a clone needed expansion at FDR<0.05 compared with the reference and with all other wells, an odds ratio greater than 5, and a frequency greater than 0.1% in two replicate wells. A clonotype was called cross-reactive if it was significantly expanded both in SARS-CoV-2 spike wells and in at least one common cold coronavirus spike condition. Using the stringdist R package, CDR3 similarity was measured by Levenshtein distance, and unrooted trees were constructed with ape in R 3.6.1. Sourced from immuneACCESS, this table was stored by TCRdb with only in-frame sequences that have V and J called. A share of the clones is absent; for the studies checked, an unresolved V gene accounts for under half, and the remainder has no known explanation. The V and J calls and clone size are taken from that table; D and trimming were inferred from the DNA. The sample has more than 40,000 clones on record, around 78% of them singletons. 11% of the sample belongs to the ten largest clones.

The chain joins TRBV9 to TRBJ2-3, with 13 central nucleotides matching TRBD2. The sequenced sample was CD4+ T cells from PBMCs cultured with SARS-CoV-2 spike peptides, obtained before COVID-19 vaccination. The sample's cell subset or site label is to be understood as: SARS-CoV-2 spike overlapping peptide pool stimulation. This TCR was sampled from a human donor who received a COVID-19 vaccine. The sequenced DNA is TGTGCCAGCAGCGGAACTAGCGGGGGGGTGGGAAGAGATACGCAGTATTTT. The resulting protein is CASSGTSGGVGRDTQYF.